The sequence of this T cell receptor beta chain was determined in a study of cytomegalovirus exposure and HLA in healthy donors. As for the study in general: Membership in the Caucasian-associated ancestry cluster was found for around 81% of a few hundred genotyped donors. General study results and limits: A later analysis found TCR association rates differed by HLA locus, highest for DRB1 and lowest for HLA-C. A later analysis found that most CMV-associated TCR beta chains appeared HLA-restricted. Most TCR beta V segments were productive about 90% or about 30% of the time in an earlier analysis.

On this clone: What it binds is unknown.

Germline-derived CDR1 and CDR2 are SGHAT and FQNNGV. The CDR3 is 13 amino acids. Trimming removed 4 bases at V and 5 bases at J, with 9 bases between. A multiplex PCR was run with 60 Vbeta primers and 13 Jbeta primers. The table came from immunoSEQ multiplex PCR; TCRdb's copy has only in-frame clones and leaves some out. The repertoire consists of approximately 140,000 clones, with 73% occurring once and the leading ten covering around 1.4%. This sequence originates from a woman in her forties in good health and CMV-seronegative. Sequencing was carried out using PBMCs. This chain links TRBV11-2 with TRBJ1-5; D not resolved. CDR3 loop: CASSSPGDQPQHF. The CDR3 DNA reads TGTGCCAGCAGCTCCCCCGGGGATCAGCCCCAGCATTTT.